The sequence of this T cell receptor beta chain was determined in a study of blood T cell repertoires in COVID-19. Study in general: COVID-19 samples from acute and convalescent phases originated in the United States, Italy and Spain. The analysed material was cDNA or gDNA that came from T cells, B-cell-depleted T cells, or PBMCs.

The cohort comprised adults aged 18 to 89 years residing in approximately 25 US areas. Trimming took 3 bases from V and 2 from J, leaving 18 bases between them. Germline V gene sequence: CDR1 SGHDT, CDR2 YYEEEE. This CDR3 comprises 16 residues. Method: immunoSEQ multiplex PCR; TCRdb's copy keeps in-frame clones and lacks some. Of a few hundred thousand clones listed, 70% to 90% are singletons. The clonotype comes from a man younger than 40 who had recovered from COVID-19. This chain links TRBV5-6 with TRBJ2-7; perhaps TRBD2 as D (5 bases). Sequenced: PBMCs or T cells enriched from blood (not recorded which). CDR3 DNA sequence: TGTGCCAGCAGCTATCCCGGGGTGTCTTCGACCTACGAGCAGTACTTC. It is translated as CASSYPGVSSTYEQYF.